This T cell receptor (beta chain) was obtained from a study of OX40 agonist ivuxolimab in advanced cancers. Study at large: Earlier treatment with anti-PD-1, anti-PD-L1 or anti-CTLA-4 was permitted, and about 40% had received some. Partial responses were achieved by three patients: one hepatocellular carcinoma, two cutaneous melanoma.

Produced via immunoSEQ multiplex PCR; TCRdb's table is partial and in-frame only. The sample yields tens of thousands of clones, 75% to 85% seen once. With 5 bases removed from V and 3 bases from J, the gap between germline ends came to 11 bases. This CDR3 spans 15 amino acids. CDR1 is MNHEY and CDR2 is SVGAGI in the germline V gene. Sample: CD4+ or CD8+ T cells sorted from blood, taken in a trial of the OX40 agonist ivuxolimab. The V gene is TRBV6-5, the J gene TRBJ2-6, with TRBD1 as a possible D gene (5 bases). This TCR derives from an adult with an advanced solid tumor such as melanoma, head and neck, liver or kidney cancer. DNA of the CDR3: TGTGCCAGCAGTCAGGGTTATGATGGGGCCAACGTCCTGACTTTC. This sequence encodes CASSQGYDGANVLTF.